These T cell receptor beta chains were read from a single sample in a study of beta chain features in type 1 diabetes. Sequenced by immunoSEQ multiplex PCR; TCRdb stores in-frame clones only, minus some. The sample has some 150,000 clones, about 9% seen once; the top ten hold around 0.7%. Material: central memory CD4+ T cells from blood. These receptors came from a woman in her twenties or thirties with type 1 diabetes. Both conserved end residues are part of each CDR3. A D gene is named only where the DNA matches it firmly. A row's size may be missing; if present it is once, few, many or a size class.

few,TRBV9,TRBJ1-2,TRBD1,TGTGCCAGCAGCGAGGGACAGTCCTATGGCTACACCTTC,CASSEGQSYGYTF
-,TRBV7-2,TRBJ2-5,-,TGTGCCAGCAGCTTAGCGGGAGGAGGAGAGACCCAGTACTTC,CASSLAGGGETQYF
-,TRBV5-1,TRBJ2-5,-,TGCGCCAGCAGGATTAGTGGACAAACACAAGAGACCCAGTACTTC,CASRISGQTQETQYF
-,TRBV6-1,TRBJ1-5,TRBD1,TGTGCCAGCATGGGGACAGGAGGTAATCAGCCCCAGCATTTT,CASMGTGGNQPQHF
-,TRBV4-2,TRBJ1-2,-,TGTGCCAGCAGCCAAGATGACGGGAGCCCTGGGTATGGCTACACCTTC,CASSQDDGSPGYGYTF
few,TRBV28,TRBJ2-7,TRBD2,TGTGCCAGCCTAACTAGCGGGAGCTCCTACGAGCAGTACTTC,CASLTSGSSYEQYF
-,TRBV14,TRBJ2-7,TRBD2,TGTGCCAGCGCGGCGGGCGGGAGGTACCACGAGCAGTACTTC,CASAAGGRYHEQYF
few,TRBV4-1,TRBJ1-1,-,TGTGCCAGCAGCCAGGACGGACAGAAAAACACTGAAGCTTTCTTT,CASSQDGQKNTEAFF
few,TRBV6-6,TRBJ1-2,-,TGTGCCAGCAGTTACTCGACAGGCTATGGCTACACCTTC,CASSYSTGYGYTF
-,TRBV6-1,TRBJ2-7,-,TGTGCCAGCAGTGTTATGTACGAGCAGTACTTC,CASSVMYEQYF
few,TRBV7-9,TRBJ2-5,TRBD1,TGTGCCAGCAGCTCCCGGGACAGGGGTTACCAAGAGACCCAGTACTTC,CASSSRDRGYQETQYF
few,TRBV6-5,TRBJ1-2,TRBD1,TGTGCCAGCAGTGACGGGACAGGCGGCTACACCTTC,CASSDGTGGYTF
few,TRBV7-3,TRBJ2-7,TRBD2,TGTGCCAGCAGCCCCGGACTAGCGGGAGTATCCGAGCAGTACTTC,CASSPGLAGVSEQYF
few,TRBV7-2,TRBJ2-1,-,TGTGCCAGCCTTAGCGAGCTAGCTTACAATGAGCAGTTCTTC,CASLSELAYNEQFF
-,TRBV11-3,TRBJ2-7,TRBD2,TGTGCCAGCAGTTTCGGACTAGCGGGAGTATCAGACGAGCAGTACTTC,CASSFGLAGVSDEQYF
many,TRBV28,TRBJ1-5,-,TGTGCCGGACGGGGGGGTGGCAGCAATCAGCCCCAGCATTTT,CAGRGGGSNQPQHF
once,TRBV5-1,TRBJ2-1,TRBD2,TGCGCCAGCAGCTTGGGACTAGCGGGGGGCTATGAGCAGTTCTTC,CASSLGLAGGYEQFF
-,TRBV2,TRBJ1-5,-,TGTGCCAGCAGTGTAACAGAAAATCAGCCCCAGCATTTT,CASSVTENQPQHF
few,TRBV7-9,TRBJ1-2,-,TGTGCCAGCACCCTTATGCAGGGAACTAACTATGGCTACACCTTC,CASTLMQGTNYGYTF
-,TRBV9,TRBJ1-2,-,TGTGCCAGCAGCGTATCCCCCAATTATGGCTACACCTTC,CASSVSPNYGYTF
many,TRBV29-1,TRBJ2-5,TRBD1,TGCAGCGTGGGACAGCGGACAGAGACCCAGTACTTC,CSVGQRTETQYF
-,TRBV25-1,TRBJ1-2,TRBD1,TGTGCCAGCAGTGACCCGGGACAGGGTCAGGGTGGCTACACCTTC,CASSDPGQGQGGYTF
-,TRBV7-3,TRBJ1-1,-,TGTGCCAGCAGCTTAGGAGGGGCTGAAGCTTTCTTT,CASSLGGAEAFF
-,TRBV30,TRBJ2-1,-,TGTGCCTGGAGTGACGGGGACTACAATGAGCAGTTCTTC,CAWSDGDYNEQFF
few,TRBV15,TRBJ1-2,-,TGTGCCACCAGCAGCTCCCGGGACAACAACTATGGCTACACCTTC,CATSSSRDNNYGYTF
-,TRBV18,TRBJ2-1,-,TGTGCCAGCTCACCACGGGAGACACGCAATGAGCAGTTCTTC,CASSPRETRNEQFF
few,TRBV7-3,TRBJ2-5,-,TGTGCCAGCAGCTTAGGCCCAACCCAAGAGACCCAGTACTTC,CASSLGPTQETQYF
few,TRBV18,TRBJ1-5,-,TGTGCCAGCTCACCACCGCTGTCAGAGGGTACTCAGCCCCAGCATTTT,CASSPPLSEGTQPQHF
few,TRBV9,TRBJ2-5,TRBD2,TGTGCCAGCAGCGTAGCCGGGAGGGACCAAGAGACCCAGTACTTC,CASSVAGRDQETQYF
-,TRBV5-4,TRBJ2-5,TRBD2,TGTGCCAGCAGCTTGGCTAGCGGGAGTCGGGAGACCCAGTACTTC,CASSLASGSRETQYF
few,TRBV18,TRBJ2-5,-,TGTGCCAGCTCACTCAATCCGACAGACCAAGAGACCCAGTACTTC,CASSLNPTDQETQYF
-,TRBV29-1,TRBJ2-5,TRBD2,TGCAGCGCTAAGGGACTAGCGGGCGGCAACCAAGAGACCCAGTACTTC,CSAKGLAGGNQETQYF
few,TRBV30,TRBJ2-7,-,TGTGCCTGGAGTGTACCGGGGAGCGAGCAGTACTTC,CAWSVPGSEQYF
-,TRBV15,TRBJ2-1,-,TGTGCCACCAGCAGAGATCCAAGCAGCGGCTACAATGAGCAGTTCTTC,CATSRDPSSGYNEQFF
-,TRBV30,TRBJ1-5,-,TGTGCCTGGAGTTTGGGGCGGGGCCCTTATAGCAATCAGCCCCAGCATTTT,CAWSLGRGPYSNQPQHF
once,TRBV18,TRBJ2-2,TRBD2,TGTGCCAGCTCCCATAGCGGGAGAGGGAACACCGGGGAGCTGTTTTTT,CASSHSGRGNTGELFF
few,TRBV29-1,TRBJ2-2,TRBD1,TGCAGCGTTGCTGGGACAGAAAAGAACACCGGGGAGCTGTTTTTT,CSVAGTEKNTGELFF